The 3 T cell receptor beta chains reported below all come from one sample, sequenced in a study of regulatory T cells in long-lasting Graves disease. Specified time point: persistent/refractory GD, antithyroid drugs over 5 years with positive TRAb. The TCR library was made from RNA that had been extracted from PBMCs in TRIzol. Library construction for TCR beta used iRepertoire HTBI primers and Arm-PCR of CDR3 regions. A single record per CDR3 protein comes from TCRdb applying MiXCR to the multiplex PCR reads. Here the sample spans 500,000 to 700,000 distinct CDR3 sequences, around 30% being singletons. Sequencing used peripheral blood mononuclear cells (PBMCs), obtained when the disease was refractory, from a patient treated with antithyroid drugs. Receptor source: a female donor with Graves disease.

The CDR3 reads CASSSRGVNTGELFF. In DNA, the CDR3 is TGTGCCAGCAGCTCCCGGGGAGTGAACACCGGGGAGCTGTTTTTT. The chain links TRBV11-2 to TRBJ2-2; tentatively, D is TRBD2 (5 bases). The CDR3 runs to 15 residues. The V gene lost 4 bases and the J gene lost 1 base, with 10 bases spanning the gap. The germline CDR1 and CDR2 sequences are SGHAT and FQNNGV.

The chain couples TRBV19 to TRBJ1-2; D is unclear. CDR1 LNHDA and CDR2 SQIVND come from the germline V gene (reference sequence). Trimming stripped 3 bases from V and 3 bases from J, with 8 bases between. The CDR3 totals 13 residues. The CDR3 nucleotides are TGTGCCAGTAGTATTGCCCAGGACTATGGCTACACCTTC. It is translated as CASSIAQDYGYTF.

This rearrangement joins TRBV7-2 to TRBJ1-1; D gene uncertain. The CDR3 sequence is 14 residues long. Germline lookup yields CDR1 SGHTA and CDR2 FQGNSA. V dropped 5 bases and J dropped 1 base, with 11 bases sitting between them. CDR3 sequence (DNA): TGTGCCAGCAGCGAATCGTGGAGGAACACTGAAGCTTTCTTT. It codes for CASSESWRNTEAFF.